The present T cell receptor beta chain was sequenced within a study of T cell repertoires in aging, cancer and after chemotherapy. Rearranged V-D-J TRB sequences were amplified with a mixed TRB-A/B primer pool. TCRdb re-called the multiplex PCR reads with MiXCR, one entry per CDR3 protein. Seen here are over a thousand distinct CDR3 sequences, roughly 26% observed once, and the top ten hold 75% to 80%. TCR beta rearrangements were amplified from peripheral blood genomic DNA. The CDR3 loop spans 13 amino acids. The V and J ends lost 6 bases and 3 bases respectively, with 9 bases between them. CDR1 is SGHTA and CDR2 is FQGNSA in the germline V gene. This clonotype was observed a few times.

The chain is built from TRBV7-2 and TRBJ2-1; D is unresolved. This receptor was identified in a human donor with a blood cancer. The source material was blood. This chain's CDR3 is CASSPPLYNEQFF. CDR3 sequence (DNA): TGTGCCAGCAGTCCCCCCCTCTACAATGAGCAGTTCTTC. Drawing the rest from reference TRBV7-2 and TRBJ2-1, the complete variable domain is GAGVSQSPSNKVTEKGKDVELRCDPISGHTALYWYRQSLGQGLEFLIYFQGNSAPDKSGLPSDRFSAERTGGSVSTLTIQRTQQEDSAVYLCASSPPLYNEQFFGPGTRLTVL.